The 5 T cell receptor beta chains reported below all come from one sample, sequenced in a study of blood T cell repertoires in COVID-19. Sequenced by immunoSEQ multiplex PCR; TCRdb stores in-frame clones only, minus some. The sample lists a few hundred thousand clones; 87% were seen once. The sample taken for sequencing was peripheral blood. The source is a man between 18 and 35 years old with active or convalescent COVID-19.

This rearrangement joins TRBV19 to TRBJ1-1, with D tentatively TRBD1 (5 bases). The CDR3 sequence is 15 residues long. Trimming cost V 6 bases and J 7 bases, with 21 bases left between them. Germline V gene data show CDR1 as LNHDA and CDR2 as SQIVND (reference sequence). CDR3: CASRFAIDSPGEAFF. CDR3 bases: TGTGCCAGTAGATTCGCGATCGACAGCCCGGGTGAAGCTTTCTTT.

This chain joins TRBV5-1 and TRBJ1-1; TRBD1 agrees at 7 bases. There are 15 residues in the CDR3. V was pared by 1 base and J by 3 bases, with 6 bases of the junction left unmatched. Germline lookup yields CDR1 SGHRS and CDR2 YFSETQ. CDR3 DNA sequence: TGCGCCAGCAGCTTGAACAGGGGCGGGGACACTGAAGCTTTCTTT. It codes for CASSLNRGGDTEAFF.

V gene TRBV24-1 combines with J gene TRBJ1-6; 8 nucleotides line up with TRBD1. This CDR3 spans 17 amino acids. V shed 8 bases and J 5 bases; nucleotides not matched to a gene: 13. Germline V gene lookup returns CDR1 KGHDR and CDR2 SFDVKD. The CDR3 nucleotides read TGTGCCACCAAAAGACAGGGGTTGGTATCGAATAATTCACCCCTCCACTTT. It is translated as CATKRQGLVSNNSPLHF.

J is TRBJ1-1 and V is TRBV9; maybe TRBD1 (6 bases). The CDR3 length is 17 residues. V was shortened by 4 bases and J by 0 bases, with 19 bases between the two germline ends. CDR1 SGDLS and CDR2 YYNGEE come from the germline V gene. CDR3 nucleotide sequence: TGTGCCAGCAGCCCCCAGGTCAGGGGAGGGTTGAACACTGAAGCTTTCTTT. It is translated as CASSPQVRGGLNTEAFF.

The chain is built from TRBV6-2 or TRBV6-3 and TRBJ2-3, with D perhaps matching TRBD2 (5 bases). CDR3 length: 16 residues. Deletions cut 6 bases from V and 2 bases from J, with 18 bases between. Germline CDR1 reads MNHEY; CDR2 reads SVGEGT. For the CDR3, the DNA is TGTGCCAGCAGCTCGCTTGCGCGGGTAAACACAGATACGCAGTATTTT. Protein: CASSSLARVNTDTQYF.